This TCR beta chain was retrieved from a study of tumor-infiltrating lymphocytes in primary liver carcinoma. Extraction of RNA together with DNA used about 18-30 mg of unsorted bulk tissue. With 500 ng total RNA as template and a constant-region primer, TCR beta cDNA was made. Employing slightly modified ARM-PCR, three nested multiplex PCR rounds were run, and these gave rise to the TCR beta libraries. TCRdb reprocessed the multiplex PCR reads with MiXCR, giving one entry per CDR3 protein. The data contain tens of thousands of distinct CDR3 sequences, over 70% of them singletons. The sequence derives from a man in his forties with primary liver carcinoma and hepatitis B virus infection. The sequencing sample was made of liver tumor tissue from sampling region 2. Subset reported: tumor region T2, inferior pole.

The CDR3 bases are TGCGCCAGCAGCTTAGGTGGGGACAATGCGCAATTCTTC. As protein: CASSLGGDNAQFF. The gene calls are TRBV5-1 and TRBJ2-1; a weak D match, TRBD1 (6 bases). CDR3 length equals 13 residues. CDR1 SGHRS and CDR2 YFSETQ come from the germline V gene. V was clipped by 2 bases and J by 16 bases, with 19 bases between them.